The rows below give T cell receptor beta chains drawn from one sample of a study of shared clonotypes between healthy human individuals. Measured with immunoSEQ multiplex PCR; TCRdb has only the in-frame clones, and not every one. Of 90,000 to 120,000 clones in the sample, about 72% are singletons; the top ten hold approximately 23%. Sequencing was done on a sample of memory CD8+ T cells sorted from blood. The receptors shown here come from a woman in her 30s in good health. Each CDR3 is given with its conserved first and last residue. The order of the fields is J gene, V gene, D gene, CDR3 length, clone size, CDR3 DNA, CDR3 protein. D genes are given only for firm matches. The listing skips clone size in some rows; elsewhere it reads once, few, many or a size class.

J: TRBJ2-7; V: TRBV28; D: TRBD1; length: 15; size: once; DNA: TGTGCCAGCAGTTCCGGACAGGGAAGCTCCTACGAGCAGTACTTC; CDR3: CASSSGQGSSYEQYF
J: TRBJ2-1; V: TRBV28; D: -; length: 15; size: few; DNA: TGTGCCAGCAGTTTGCAGGGAGAACCCTACAATGAGCAGTTCTTC; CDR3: CASSLQGEPYNEQFF
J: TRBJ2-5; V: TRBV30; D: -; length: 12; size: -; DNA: TGTGCCTGGAACAGGGACCAAGAGACCCAGTACTTC; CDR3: CAWNRDQETQYF
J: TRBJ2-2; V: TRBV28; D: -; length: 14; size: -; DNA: TGTGCCAGCAGTTTATCGGGATTAACCGGGGAGCTGTTTTTT; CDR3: CASSLSGLTGELFF
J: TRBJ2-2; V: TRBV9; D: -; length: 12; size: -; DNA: TGTGCCAGCAGCGTATTCACCGGGGAGCTGTTTTTT; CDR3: CASSVFTGELFF
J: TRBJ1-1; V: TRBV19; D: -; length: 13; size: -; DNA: TGTGCCAGTAGGCGCATAGGGAACACTGAAGCTTTCTTT; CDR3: CASRRIGNTEAFF
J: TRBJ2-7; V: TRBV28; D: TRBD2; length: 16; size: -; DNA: TGTGCCAGCAGACTAATAGCGGGAGGGCCAACCTACGAGCAGTACTTC; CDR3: CASRLIAGGPTYEQYF
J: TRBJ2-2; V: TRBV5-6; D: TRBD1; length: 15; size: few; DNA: TGTGCCAGCAGCCCCACGGACAGGGCCACCGGGGAGCTGTTTTTT; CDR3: CASSPTDRATGELFF
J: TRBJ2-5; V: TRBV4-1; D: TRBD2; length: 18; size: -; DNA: TGCGCCAGCAGCCAGGAGACTAGCGGGAGGGCCTCGGGAGAGACCCAGTACTTC; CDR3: CASSQETSGRASGETQYF
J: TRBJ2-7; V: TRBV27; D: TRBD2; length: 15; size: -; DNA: TGTGCCAGCAGTTTATCGTGGGTAGCGGGAGTCGAGCAGTACTTC; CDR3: CASSLSWVAGVEQYF
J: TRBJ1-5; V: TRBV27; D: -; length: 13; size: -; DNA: TGTGCCAGCAGTTTGACAGACAATCAGCCCCAGCATTTT; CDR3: CASSLTDNQPQHF
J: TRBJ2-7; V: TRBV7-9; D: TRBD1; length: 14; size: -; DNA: TGTGCCAGCAGCCCTCCCAGGGGGAACTACGAGCAGTACTTC; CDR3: CASSPPRGNYEQYF
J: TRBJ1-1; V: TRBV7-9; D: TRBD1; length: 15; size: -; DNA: TGTGCCAGCAGACCACCACAGGGGGCTCGCGCTGAAGCTTTCTTT; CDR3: CASRPPQGARAEAFF
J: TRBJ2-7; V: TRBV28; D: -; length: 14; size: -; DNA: TGTGCCAGCAGTGCGCGCCAGGTGGGGTACGAGCAGTACTTC; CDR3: CASSARQVGYEQYF
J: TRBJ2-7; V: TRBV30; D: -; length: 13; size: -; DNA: TGTGCCTGGAGTGTACTTGCCGTCTACGAGCAGTACTTC; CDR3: CAWSVLAVYEQYF
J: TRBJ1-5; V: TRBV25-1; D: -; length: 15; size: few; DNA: TGTGCCAGCAGTGAATTCGGGGACACCAATCAGCCCCAGCATTTT; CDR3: CASSEFGDTNQPQHF